One sample yielded the 30 T cell receptor beta chains listed below, sequenced in a study of T cells after yellow fever vaccination. TCRdb reprocessed the 5' RACE reads with MiXCR, giving one entry per CDR3 protein. The sample yields about 160,000 distinct CDR3 sequences, around 7.2% seen once. The source material was CD4+ T cells sorted from PBMCs, sampled around 5 days after the first yellow fever vaccination. The origin of the receptors is a man younger than 35 who received the YFV17D yellow fever vaccine.

This clonotype was picked up a small number of times. The chain is built from TRBV5-1 and TRBJ1-1, with 9 bases fitting TRBD1. Germline-derived CDR1 and CDR2 are SGHRS and YFSETQ. J lost 1 base, V lost 4 bases, and 5 bases had no gene match. This CDR3 has 15 amino acids. CDR3 nucleotides: TGCGCCAGCAGCCCGGAGGGACAGGGGAACACTGAAGCTTTCTTT. Its translation: CASSPEGQGNTEAFF.

The V call is TRBV18, the J call TRBJ2-4, with D perhaps matching TRBD1 (6 bases). The CDR3 runs to 18 residues. CDR1 is KGHSH, CDR2 LQKENI, per germline. V dropped 3 bases and J dropped 4 bases, with 22 bases sitting between them. The CDR3 nucleotides are TGTGCCAGCTCACCCTCGGTCCCCAGCCAGGGGTTGAAAAACATTCAGTACTTC. It translates to CASSPSVPSQGLKNIQYF.

This clonotype appeared many times. The chain has TRBV4-2 and TRBJ1-5; D possibly corresponds to TRBD1 (5 bases). V lost 2 bases to trimming and J lost 1 base, with 12 bases between them. CDR3 size: 16 residues. Germline V gene data show CDR1 as LGHNA and CDR2 as YNFKEQ. CDR3 sequence (DNA): TGTGCCAGCAGCCAACATGGGGGGTGGAGCAATCAGCCCCAGCATTTT. Its translation: CASSQHGGWSNQPQHF.

On this clonotype itself: This may come from a read error, since a much larger clone is one base off. This sequence joins TRBV7-2 and TRBJ2-3; D gene unclear. This CDR3 region has 14 residues. The germline V and J ends were trimmed by 5 bases and 1 base, with 10 bases remaining between them. Germline CDR1 SGHTA, CDR2 FQGNSA. The CDR3 sequence: CTSSLRRGTDTQYF. The CDR3 region has the DNA TGTACCAGCAGCCTAAGGAGAGGCACAGATACGCAGTATTTT.

In its sample, this clonotype was seen many times. The chain employs TRBV6-5 and TRBJ1-6; no firm D call. V lost 2 bases, J lost 7 bases, and 9 bases lay in between. This CDR3 has 14 amino acids. Germline CDR1 reads MNHEY; CDR2 reads SVGAGI. The CDR3 region has the DNA TGTGCCAGCAGTTACCAAAGGTCGAATTCACCCCTCCACTTT. It translates to CASSYQRSNSPLHF.

The table lists this clonotype with many counts. This chain connects TRBV6-1 to TRBJ2-5; no reliable D call. Germline CDR1 is MNHNS and CDR2 is SASEGT. Trimming removed 7 bases from V and 0 bases from J, with 12 bases in between. This CDR3 contains 14 residues. CDR3 sequence: CASTPTFNQETQYF. In nucleotides, the CDR3 is TGTGCCAGCACCCCGACCTTTAACCAAGAGACCCAGTACTTC.

This clonotype came up a few times. The rearrangement uses TRBV6-1 and TRBJ2-4; D is undetermined. Germline assignment: CDR1 MNHNS and CDR2 SASEGT. V dropped 6 bases and J dropped 2 bases, with 11 bases sitting between them. This CDR3 has 14 amino acids. The CDR3 region is CASREQYPKNIQYF. CDR3 nucleotide sequence: TGTGCCAGCAGGGAACAGTATCCCAAAAACATTCAGTACTTC.

This clonotype was observed at least ten times. The chain joins TRBV7-9 to TRBJ2-3; D may be TRBD2 (6 bases). Trimming stripped 1 base from V and 7 bases from J, with 12 bases between. From germline, CDR1 is SEHNR and CDR2 FQNEAQ (reference sequence). The CDR3 extends over 14 amino acids. The CDR3: CASSLGLRGNTQYF. CDR3 DNA sequence: TGTGCCAGCAGCTTAGGCCTACGGGGGAATACGCAGTATTTT.

The chain is built from TRBV20-1 and TRBJ1-3; TRBD1 matches 9 bases. Trimming cost V 4 bases and J 4 bases; bases outside gene matches: 2. The CDR3 consists of 13 residues. Germline CDR1 is DFQATT and CDR2 is SNEGSKA (reference sequence). CDR3 in DNA: TGCAGTGCTACACAGGGGGCAGGAAACACCATATATTTT. Translating it yields CSATQGAGNTIYF.

At least ten counts were recorded for this clonotype. The chain combines TRBV20-1 with TRBJ2-3, with 13 bases lining up with TRBD2. This CDR3 is built from 14 residues. Unmatched junction bases numbered 1, after V lost 0 bases and J lost 7 bases. The V gene's germline CDR1 is DFQATT and CDR2 SNEGSKA (reference sequence). This chain's CDR3 is CSARELAGGYTQYF. The DNA for the CDR3 is TGCAGTGCTAGAGAACTAGCGGGGGGGTATACGCAGTATTTT.

This clonotype has a handful of counts. The rearrangement links TRBV10-3 to TRBJ2-3, with D possibly called TRBD1 or TRBD2 (5 bases each). The CDR3 extends over 13 amino acids. The V end lost 6 bases, the J end lost 0 bases, and 7 bases lay between the germline ends. The germline gives CDR1 ENHRY, CDR2 SYGVKD. CDR3 in DNA: TGTGCCATCAGCGGGGCAAGCACAGATACGCAGTATTTT. It specifies CAISGASTDTQYF.

A few counts support this clonotype. The chain joins TRBV19 to TRBJ1-5; TRBD1 matches 9 bases. J was trimmed by 3 bases and V by 6 bases; bases with no gene match: 6. CDR3 length: 15 amino acids. Germline-derived CDR1 and CDR2 are LNHDA and SQIVND (reference sequence). The CDR3 DNA sequence: TGTGCCAGTAGCCCCAGGGACAGGGTCAATCAGCCCCAGCATTTT. It codes for CASSPRDRVNQPQHF.

This clonotype has a count of ten or more. The chain joins TRBV18 to TRBJ2-3; no definite D call. Trimming took 8 bases from V and 4 from J, leaving 13 bases between them. The CDR3 consists of 13 residues. Germline-derived CDR1 and CDR2 are KGHSH and LQKENI. CDR3 sequence: CASSPSWADTQYF. CDR3 DNA sequence: TGTGCCAGCAGCCCCAGTTGGGCAGATACGCAGTATTTT.

This clonotype was detected ten times or more. This sequence joins TRBV6-1 and TRBJ2-7; no reliable D call. From germline, CDR1 is MNHNS and CDR2 SASEGT. The CDR3 sequence is 13 residues long. Trimming took 3 bases from V and 4 from J, leaving 10 bases between them. The CDR3: CASSEVIGYEQYV. In DNA, the CDR3 is TGTGCCAGCAGTGAGGTTATAGGTTACGAGCAGTACGTC.

The table lists this clonotype with many counts. The chain couples TRBV12-3 or TRBV12-4 to TRBJ1-2, with D unclear. The CDR3 is 13 amino acids. Trimming removed 0 bases at V and 8 bases at J, with 10 bases between. CDR3 sequence reads: CASSLARVYGYTF. The CDR3, as DNA: TGTGCCAGCAGTTTAGCGCGGGTCTACGGCTACACCTTC.

This clonotype turned up a few times. This sequence joins TRBV7-2 and TRBJ1-5; no firm D call. Between the trimmed V and J ends, which lost 5 bases and 2 bases, there was a span of 10 bases. CDR1 and CDR2 (germline): SGHTA, FQGNSA. The CDR3 spans 14 residues. The CDR3 DNA follows: TGTGCCAGCAGCGCAAGAGCTGGCAATCAGCCCCAGCATTTT. Its protein product is CASSARAGNQPQHF.

In this sample, this clonotype turned up many times. The chain uses TRBV5-1 and TRBJ1-4, with D possibly TRBD1 on 5 matching bases. V dropped 0 bases and J dropped 7 bases, with 10 bases sitting between them. The CDR3 is made up of 14 amino acids. The germline CDR1 and CDR2 sequences are SGHRS and YFSETQ. The CDR3 nucleotides read TGCGCCAGCAGCTTGGGGGGGTTCGGTGAAAAACTGTTTTTT. This gives the protein CASSLGGFGEKLFF. Supplemented by reference TRBV5-1 and TRBJ1-4, the full variable domain reads KAGVTQTPRYLIKTRGQQVTLSCSPISGHRSVSWYQQTPGQGLQFLFEYFSETQRNKGNFPGRFSGRQFSNSRSEMNVSTLELGDSALYLCASSLGGFGEKLFFGSGTQLSVL.

The J gene is TRBJ2-5, the V gene TRBV15, with 10 bases lining up with TRBD1. The V gene end was trimmed by 6 bases and the J gene end by 1 base; junction bases not matched to a gene: 5. The CDR3 is 15 amino acids. The V gene's germline CDR1 is LNHNV and CDR2 YYDKDF (reference sequence). CDR3 amino acids: CATSRQGAFQETQYF. The CDR3 DNA reads TGTGCCACCAGTAGACAGGGGGCGTTCCAAGAGACCCAGTACTTC.

This clonotype was detected ten times or more. V gene TRBV20-1 combines with J gene TRBJ2-7; tentatively, D is TRBD1 (5 bases). The CDR3 totals 14 residues. V was pared by 6 bases and J by 5 bases, with 20 bases between. The germline V gene encodes CDR1 DFQATT and CDR2 SNEGSKA (reference sequence). The CDR3 sequence: CSAVSRQGHNEQYF. CDR3 DNA: TGCAGTGCAGTTTCCCGGCAGGGTCACAACGAGCAGTACTTC.

This clonotype has a handful of counts. V gene TRBV7-3 combines with J gene TRBJ1-6; 9 bases line up with TRBD1. Unmatched junction bases numbered 6, after V lost 5 bases and J lost 13 bases. Germline V gene data show CDR1 as SGHTA and CDR2 as FQGTGA. CDR3 size: 13 residues. The CDR3 coding sequence is TGTGCCAGCAGCCCGGGACAGGGAAGGCCCCTCCACTTT. Translation: CASSPGQGRPLHF.

This clonotype occurred many times. The chain couples TRBV7-2 to TRBJ1-1; D gene uncertain. Trimming took 1 base from V and 6 from J, leaving 6 bases between them. CDR3 length: 12 residues. Looked up from germline, CDR1 is SGHTA and CDR2 is FQGNSA. CDR3 amino acids: CASSLELSEAFF. CDR3 DNA sequence: TGTGCCAGCAGCTTAGAGTTATCTGAAGCTTTCTTT.

This clonotype was counted ten times or more. The J gene is TRBJ2-3, the V gene TRBV5-1, with a tentative D call TRBD1 (5 bases). The germline gives CDR1 SGHRS, CDR2 YFSETQ. The V end lost 4 bases, the J end lost 2 bases, and 11 bases lay between the germline ends. The CDR3 loop spans 14 amino acids. CDR3 sequence: CASSPLTATDTQYF. DNA of the CDR3: TGCGCCAGCAGCCCGTTGACAGCCACAGATACGCAGTATTTT.

This clonotype showed up many times. The chain is built from TRBV5-4 and TRBJ1-2; no definite D call. The CDR3 has 15 amino acids. Germline CDR1 reads SGHNT; CDR2 reads YYREEE (reference sequence). Trimming removed 0 bases at V and 1 base at J, with 10 bases between. CDR3 sequence: CASSLERWGNYGYTF. Here the CDR3 DNA reads TGTGCCAGCAGCTTGGAAAGGTGGGGTAACTATGGCTACACCTTC.

The chain employs TRBV11-2 and TRBJ2-3, with D maybe TRBD2 (6 bases). CDR3 length equals 15 residues. V was clipped by 1 base and J by 3 bases, with 11 bases between them. The germline CDR1 and CDR2 sequences are SGHAT and FQNNGV. The CDR3 DNA reads TGTGCCAGCAGCTTAGTAATACGGGGGACAGATACGCAGTATTTT. Translation: CASSLVIRGTDTQYF. The full variable domain, completed using reference TRBV11-2 and TRBJ2-3, is EAGVAQSPRYKIIEKRQSVAFWCNPISGHATLYWYQQILGQGPKLLIQFQNNGVVDDSQLPKDRFSAERLKGVDSTLKIQPAKLEDSAVYLCASSLVIRGTDTQYFGPGTRLTVL.

This clonotype appeared a few times. The chain carries TRBV30 and TRBJ1-6, with 7 bases matching TRBD1. CDR1 is GTSNPN and CDR2 is SVGIG in the germline V gene (reference sequence). With V trimmed by 0 bases and J by 9 bases, 8 bases remained unmatched. CDR3 length: 15 amino acids. CDR3 sequence reads: CAWSVGQAFGSPLHF. The CDR3 DNA reads as TGTGCCTGGAGTGTAGGACAGGCATTTGGTTCACCCCTCCACTTT.

This clonotype was counted ten times or more. The chain has TRBV2 and TRBJ2-2; 10 nucleotides line up with TRBD2. CDR1 SNHLY and CDR2 FYNNEI come from the germline V gene. The CDR3 is made up of 16 amino acids. The ends lost 6 bases at V and 5 bases at J; junction bases unmatched: 9. Written as DNA, the CDR3 is TGTGCCAGCAGGAAGGGGACTAGCGCGGAAACCGGGGAGCTGTTTTTT. This encodes CASRKGTSAETGELFF. Variable domain in full (rest from reference TRBV2 and TRBJ2-2): EPEVTQTPSHQVTQMGQEVILRCVPISNHLYFYWYRQILGQKVEFLVSFYNNEISEKSEIFDDQFSVERPDGSNFTLKIRSTKLEDSAMYFCASRKGTSAETGELFFGEGSRLTVL.

This clonotype has more than one count but fewer than ten. The rearrangement links TRBV15 to TRBJ1-5; weak D call: TRBD1 (5 bases). V shed 1 base and J shed 5 bases, with 6 bases lying between them. Germline assignment: CDR1 LNHNV and CDR2 YYDKDF (reference sequence). The CDR3 covers 13 residues. CDR3 region: CATSRGGDQPQHF. As DNA, the CDR3 is TGTGCCACCAGCAGAGGAGGGGATCAGCCCCAGCATTTT. Full variable domain (remainder filled in from reference TRBV15 and TRBJ1-5): DAMVIQNPRYQVTQFGKPVTLSCSQTLNHNVMYWYQQKSSQAPKLLFHYYDKDFNNEADTPDNFQSRRPNTSFCFLDIRSPGLGDTAMYLCATSRGGDQPQHFGDGTRLSIL.

This clonotype was counted ten times or more. The chain couples TRBV12-3 or TRBV12-4 to TRBJ2-3, with D tentatively TRBD1 (5 bases). There are 15 residues in the CDR3. Trimming took off 5 bases at V and 5 bases at J, with 17 bases between the two ends. Written as DNA, the CDR3 is TGTGCCAGCAGTCCACGGGCGGCCCAGGGAGATACGCAGTATTTT. Translated, it gives CASSPRAAQGDTQYF.

The sample holds a few counts of this clonotype. The chain joins TRBV24-1 to TRBJ2-1; D is perhaps TRBD1 (6 bases). CDR1 KGHDR and CDR2 SFDVKD come from the germline V gene. With 3 bases removed from V and 5 bases from J, the gap between germline ends came to 19 bases. CDR3 length: 17 amino acids. This chain's CDR3 is CATSDLRGQGKDNEQFF. CDR3 DNA sequence: TGTGCCACCAGTGATCTACGAGGGCAGGGGAAGGACAATGAGCAGTTCTTC.

In this sample, this clonotype turned up a few times. The chain recombines TRBV18 with TRBJ2-4; TRBD1 is a possible D gene (6 bases). Trimming removed 0 bases from V and 3 bases from J, with 18 bases in between. CDR3 length equals 18 residues. From germline, CDR1 is KGHSH and CDR2 LQKENI. The CDR3: CASSPPEWQGLGKNIQYF. CDR3 nucleotides: TGTGCCAGCTCACCACCGGAGTGGCAGGGGTTAGGCAAAAACATTCAGTACTTC.